This is a list of T cell receptor beta chains from one sample in a study of blood T cell repertoires in COVID-19. Sequencing was performed with immunoSEQ multiplex PCR; in TCRdb, only in-frame clones are kept and a portion is missing. The data hold about 42,000 clones, with roughly nine tenths observed a single time. Sample: peripheral blood. The receptors come from a human donor in a cohort sampled during active COVID-19. The CDR3 runs from the conserved cysteine through the conserved F or W. D genes are given only for firm matches. The size field is filled for only some rows; it gives once, few, many or a size class.

CDR3 protein,CDR3 DNA,D gene,J gene,clone size,V gene
CASSPGNQARSSYEQYF,TGTGCCAGCAGCCCAGGGAATCAAGCCCGGAGCTCCTACGAGCAGTACTTC,-,TRBJ2-7,-,TRBV3-1/TRBV3-2
CASSPVGGGSGANVLTF,TGTGCCAGCTCACCCGTGGGCGGGGGCTCTGGGGCCAACGTCCTGACTTTC,TRBD2,TRBJ2-6,-,TRBV18
CASSPGQYNEQFF,TGCGCCAGCAGCCCAGGACAGTACAATGAGCAGTTCTTC,-,TRBJ2-1,-,TRBV4-1
CASSFLRGTDTQYF,TGTGCCAGCAGCTTTTTGCGGGGAACAGATACGCAGTATTTT,-,TRBJ2-3,once,TRBV7-9
CASSSDRGSETQYF,TGTGCCAGCAGCTCGGACAGGGGGAGCGAGACCCAGTACTTC,TRBD1,TRBJ2-5,-,TRBV11-2
CASSLGSPSSYNEQFF,TGTGCCAGCAGCTTGGGTTCACCCAGCTCCTACAATGAGCAGTTCTTC,-,TRBJ2-1,-,TRBV5-4
CAIRRDSSRNQPQHF,TGTGCCATCAGGAGGGACAGTTCGCGCAATCAGCCCCAGCATTTT,TRBD1,TRBJ1-5,few,TRBV10-3
CASSPGGNYGYTF,TGTGCCAGCTCGCCAGGGGGGAACTATGGCTACACCTTC,TRBD1,TRBJ1-2,-,TRBV18
CASSQGLWAKNIQYF,TGTGCCAGCAGCCAGGGACTATGGGCCAAAAACATTCAGTACTTC,TRBD2,TRBJ2-4,once,TRBV3-1/TRBV3-2
CASRFLAGVGTDTQYF,TGCGCCAGCAGATTCCTAGCGGGGGTTGGCACAGATACGCAGTATTTT,TRBD2,TRBJ2-3,-,TRBV5-1
CASSELPSGGYTF,TGTGCCAGCAGTGAACTCCCCTCGGGAGGCTACACCTTC,-,TRBJ1-2,-,TRBV2
CAWSVTRYTGGYTF,TGTGCCTGGAGTGTAACGAGGTATACTGGTGGCTACACCTTC,-,TRBJ1-2,once,TRBV30
CASSPRRAGANVLTF,TGTGCCAGCAGCCCCCGACGGGCTGGGGCCAACGTCCTGACTTTC,-,TRBJ2-6,-,TRBV7-2
CASSTGQGGYEQYF,TGTGCCAGCAGCACGGGACAGGGAGGATACGAGCAGTACTTC,TRBD1,TRBJ2-7,once,TRBV7-9
CSVAWRGNEQYF,TGCAGCGTTGCCTGGAGGGGCAACGAGCAGTACTTC,-,TRBJ2-7,-,TRBV29-1
CASSLNRFSYEQYF,TGTGCCAGCAGCTTAAACAGGTTTTCCTACGAGCAGTACTTC,-,TRBJ2-7,-,TRBV7-6
CASSLTYSGGPETQYF,TGTGCCAGCAGCTTAACCTATAGCGGTGGCCCGGAGACCCAGTACTTC,-,TRBJ2-5,-,TRBV5-8
CASSAGTSSYNEQFF,TGTGCCAGCAGTGCCGGGACTAGCTCCTACAATGAGCAGTTCTTC,TRBD2,TRBJ2-1,-,TRBV6-4
CASHQTGGKNEQFF,TGTGCCAGCCACCAGACAGGGGGCAAGAATGAGCAGTTCTTC,TRBD1,TRBJ2-1,-,TRBV28
CASSLAGSDTEAFF,TGCGCCAGCAGCTTGGCAGGGTCGGACACTGAAGCTTTCTTT,-,TRBJ1-1,-,TRBV5-1
CASSQVGRELRREQYF,TGCGCCAGCAGCCAGGTTGGTCGGGAGCTCCGTCGCGAGCAGTACTTC,-,TRBJ2-7,few,TRBV4-1
CASSFNRQSEKLFF,TGTGCCAGCAGCTTCAACAGGCAATCCGAAAAACTGTTTTTT,-,TRBJ1-4,-,TRBV7-9
CASRPLTSDTDTQYF,TGTGCCAGCAGGCCACTGACTAGCGACACAGATACGCAGTATTTT,TRBD2,TRBJ2-3,-,TRBV2
CASSFNTGWAFF,TGCGCCAGCAGCTTTAATACAGGGTGGGCTTTCTTT,-,TRBJ1-1,once,TRBV5-1
CASSGDMNTEAFF,TGTGCCAGCAGTGGCGACATGAACACTGAAGCTTTCTTT,-,TRBJ1-1,-,TRBV2
CASSNVYSNQPQHF,TGTGCCAGCAGCAACGTCTATAGCAATCAGCCCCAGCATTTT,-,TRBJ1-5,once,TRBV7-2
CASSEVERQRNEKLFF,TGTGCCAGCAGTGAGGTAGAGAGGCAACGAAATGAAAAACTGTTTTTT,-,TRBJ1-4,-,TRBV2
CASSGQGANTGELFF,TGTGCCAGCTCGGGACAGGGCGCGAACACCGGGGAGCTGTTTTTT,TRBD1,TRBJ2-2,once,TRBV2
CASSQDEGANEKLFF,TGTGCCAGCAGCCAAGATGAGGGGGCTAATGAAAAACTGTTTTTT,-,TRBJ1-4,once,TRBV14
CASGLPGTQYF,TGTGCTAGTGGACTCCCAGGGACCCAGTACTTC,-,TRBJ2-5,few,TRBV12-5
CSVEGRWGDNYGYTF,TGCAGCGTTGAGGGAAGGTGGGGGGATAACTATGGCTACACCTTC,-,TRBJ1-2,-,TRBV29-1
CASSPSTGGRGYGYTF,TGTGCCAGCAGCCCCAGTACAGGGGGCAGGGGCTATGGCTACACCTTC,TRBD1,TRBJ1-2,once,TRBV3-1/TRBV3-2
CASSTLGGNGYTF,TGTGCCAGCAGTACTCTCGGGGGGAATGGCTACACCTTC,-,TRBJ1-2,-,TRBV25-1